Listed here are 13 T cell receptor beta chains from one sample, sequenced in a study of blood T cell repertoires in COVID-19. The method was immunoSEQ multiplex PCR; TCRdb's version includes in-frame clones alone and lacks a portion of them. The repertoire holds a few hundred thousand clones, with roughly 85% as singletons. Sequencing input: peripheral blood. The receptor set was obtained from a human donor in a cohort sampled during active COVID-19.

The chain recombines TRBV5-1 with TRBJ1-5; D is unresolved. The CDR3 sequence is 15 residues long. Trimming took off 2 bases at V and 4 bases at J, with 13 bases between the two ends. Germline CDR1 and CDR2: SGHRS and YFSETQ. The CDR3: CASSFETGGNQPQHF. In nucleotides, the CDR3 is TGCGCCAGCAGCTTCGAGACTGGAGGTAATCAGCCCCAGCATTTT.

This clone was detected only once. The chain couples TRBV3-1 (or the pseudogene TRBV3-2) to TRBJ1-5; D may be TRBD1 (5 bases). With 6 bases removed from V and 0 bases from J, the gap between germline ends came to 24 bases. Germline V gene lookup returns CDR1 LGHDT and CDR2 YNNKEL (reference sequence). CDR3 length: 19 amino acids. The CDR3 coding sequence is TGTGCCAGCAGTCGAGAAGACAGCTACTATTCATATAGCAATCAGCCCCAGCATTTT. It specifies CASSREDSYYSYSNQPQHF.

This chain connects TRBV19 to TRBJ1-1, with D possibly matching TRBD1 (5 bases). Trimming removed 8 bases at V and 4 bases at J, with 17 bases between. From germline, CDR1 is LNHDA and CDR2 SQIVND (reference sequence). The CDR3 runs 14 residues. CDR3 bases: TGTGCCAGTCGCAGGGATCCAAGAGTCACTGAAGCTTTCTTT. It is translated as CASRRDPRVTEAFF.

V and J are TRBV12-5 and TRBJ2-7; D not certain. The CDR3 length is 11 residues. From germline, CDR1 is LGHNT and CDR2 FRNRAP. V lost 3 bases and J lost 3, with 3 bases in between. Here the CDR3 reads CASGFYYEQYF. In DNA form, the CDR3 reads TGTGCTAGTGGTTTCTACTACGAGCAGTACTTC.

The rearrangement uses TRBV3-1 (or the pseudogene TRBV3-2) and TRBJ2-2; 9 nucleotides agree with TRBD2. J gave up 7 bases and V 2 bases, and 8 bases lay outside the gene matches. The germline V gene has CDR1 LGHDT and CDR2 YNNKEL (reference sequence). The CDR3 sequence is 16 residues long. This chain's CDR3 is CASSQIRRGGSGELFF. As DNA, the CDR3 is TGTGCCAGCAGCCAAATAAGGCGGGGGGGCAGCGGGGAGCTGTTTTTT.

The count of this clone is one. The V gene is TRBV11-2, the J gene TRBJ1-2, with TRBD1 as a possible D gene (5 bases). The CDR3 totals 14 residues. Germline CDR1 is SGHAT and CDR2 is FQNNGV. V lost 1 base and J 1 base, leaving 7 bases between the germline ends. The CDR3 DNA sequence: TGTGCCAGCAGCTTAGGGACACATAACTATGGCTACACCTTC. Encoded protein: CASSLGTHNYGYTF.

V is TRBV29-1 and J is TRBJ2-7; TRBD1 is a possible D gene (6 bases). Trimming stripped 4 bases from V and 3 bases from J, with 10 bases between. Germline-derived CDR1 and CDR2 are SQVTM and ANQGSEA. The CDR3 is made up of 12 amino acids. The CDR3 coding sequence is TGCAGCGTTGGTACAGGGATCTACGAGCAGTACTTC. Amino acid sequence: CSVGTGIYEQYF.

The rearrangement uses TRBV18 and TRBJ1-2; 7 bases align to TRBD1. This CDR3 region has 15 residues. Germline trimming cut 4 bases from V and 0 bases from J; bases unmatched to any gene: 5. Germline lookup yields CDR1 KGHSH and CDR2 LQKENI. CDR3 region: CASSQQTGSNYGYTF. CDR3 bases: TGTGCCAGCTCACAACAGACAGGGTCTAACTATGGCTACACCTTC.

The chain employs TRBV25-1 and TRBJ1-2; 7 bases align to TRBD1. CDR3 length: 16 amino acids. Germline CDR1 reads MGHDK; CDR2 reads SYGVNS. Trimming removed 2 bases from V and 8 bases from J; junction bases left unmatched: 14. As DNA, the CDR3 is TGTGCCAGCAGTGAACTCAGGGGGAAGGAACGGGAAGGCTACACCTTC. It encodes CASSELRGKEREGYTF.

The CDR3 nucleotides read TGTGCCAGCAGCCCGCGTCGACGGAGCACTGAAGCTTTCTTT. Its translation: CASSPRRRSTEAFF. This rearrangement joins TRBV28 to TRBJ1-1; D is ambiguous. Germline CDR1 and CDR2: MDHEN and SYDVKM. V lost 6 bases to trimming and J lost 4 bases, with 15 bases between them. CDR3 length: 14 amino acids. Supplemented by reference TRBV28 and TRBJ1-1, the full variable domain reads DVKVTQSSRYLVKRTGEKVFLECVQDMDHENMFWYRQDPGLGLRLIYFSYDVKMKEKGDIPEGYSVSREKKERFSLILESASTNQTSMYLCASSPRRRSTEAFFGQGTRLTVV.

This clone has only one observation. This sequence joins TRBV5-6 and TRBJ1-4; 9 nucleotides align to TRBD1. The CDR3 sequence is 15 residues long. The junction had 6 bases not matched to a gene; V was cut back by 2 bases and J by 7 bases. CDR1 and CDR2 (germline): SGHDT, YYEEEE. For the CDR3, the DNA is TGTGCCAGCAGCTTTTTACAGGGGGCCCGTGAAAAACTGTTTTTT. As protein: CASSFLQGAREKLFF.

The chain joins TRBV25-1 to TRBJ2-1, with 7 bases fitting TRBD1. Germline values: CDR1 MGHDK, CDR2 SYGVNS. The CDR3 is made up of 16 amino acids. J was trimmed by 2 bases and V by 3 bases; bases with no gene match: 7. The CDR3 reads CASSDLDRDTYNEQFF. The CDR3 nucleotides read TGTGCCAGCAGTGACCTCGACAGGGATACCTACAATGAGCAGTTCTTC.

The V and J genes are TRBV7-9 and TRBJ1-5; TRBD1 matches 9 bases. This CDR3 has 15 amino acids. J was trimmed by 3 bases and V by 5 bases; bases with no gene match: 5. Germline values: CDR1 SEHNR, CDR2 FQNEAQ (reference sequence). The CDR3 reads CASSDRGNPNQPQHF. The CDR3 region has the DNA TGTGCCAGCAGCGACAGGGGGAACCCCAATCAGCCCCAGCATTTT.